This entry lists 19 T cell receptor beta chains sequenced from one sample in a study of blood T cell repertoires in COVID-19. Profiling relied on immunoSEQ multiplex PCR, and the TCRdb table lists in-frame clones only, not all of them. The table records approximately 180,000 clones, around 73% of them present only once. The sample consisted of PBMCs or T cells enriched from blood (not recorded which). These receptors all stem from a woman in her fifties or sixties who had recovered from COVID-19.

The chain recombines TRBV20-1 with TRBJ1-2, with D perhaps matching TRBD1 (5 bases). Trimming cost V 1 base and J 9 bases, with 9 bases left between them. This CDR3 comprises 11 residues. In germline, CDR1 is DFQATT, CDR2 SNEGSKA (reference sequence). The CDR3 sequence is CSARADSRYTF. Written as DNA, the CDR3 is TGCAGTGCTAGAGCCGACAGTCGCTACACCTTC.

This clone was counted a few times. This chain joins TRBV3-1 (or the pseudogene TRBV3-2) and TRBJ2-3; D gene ambiguous. V lost 4 bases and J lost 1, with 12 bases in between. The CDR3 spans 15 residues. The germline gives CDR1 LGHDT, CDR2 YNNKEL (reference sequence). DNA of the CDR3: TGTGCCAGCAGCCCCCGAGCCCAACGCACAGATACGCAGTATTTT. Amino acids: CASSPRAQRTDTQYF.

The rearrangement joins TRBV5-1 to TRBJ2-1, with D possibly being TRBD2 (5 bases). CDR3 length: 14 residues. The germline gives CDR1 SGHRS, CDR2 YFSETQ. With 3 bases removed from V and 3 bases from J, the gap between germline ends came to 10 bases. CDR3 residues: CASSSLSGYNEQFF. The CDR3 DNA sequence: TGCGCCAGCAGCTCCCTCAGCGGCTACAATGAGCAGTTCTTC.

This chain joins TRBV5-1 and TRBJ2-7; perhaps TRBD2 as D (6 bases). CDR1 is SGHRS and CDR2 is YFSETQ in the germline V gene. This CDR3 has 16 amino acids. V was cut by 4 bases and J by 1 base, with 18 bases left in between. The CDR3 sequence is CASSQSGSATSYEQYF. In DNA, the CDR3 is TGCGCCAGCAGCCAGTCCGGGAGTGCCACGTCCTACGAGCAGTACTTC.

The CDR3 is CASSFASSGSHGEQYF. In nucleotides, the CDR3 is TGTGCCAGCAGTTTTGCTTCTAGCGGGAGCCACGGCGAGCAGTACTTC. The gene calls are TRBV28 and TRBJ2-7; TRBD2 agrees at 10 bases. This CDR3 comprises 16 residues. From germline, CDR1 is MDHEN and CDR2 SYDVKM. With V trimmed by 3 bases and J by 6 bases, 11 bases remained unmatched.

The chain couples TRBV6-6 to TRBJ2-5; 7 bases match TRBD2. The trim removed 4 bases at V and 7 bases at J, leaving 3 bases unmatched. The germline CDR1 and CDR2 sequences are MNHNY and SVGAGI (reference sequence). CDR3 length equals 12 residues. CDR3 sequence: CASSWPGGTQYF. The CDR3 DNA sequence: TGTGCCAGCAGTTGGCCGGGAGGGACCCAGTACTTC.

V and J are TRBV19 and TRBJ2-5, with 7 bases that match TRBD2. The length of the CDR3 is 14 residues. The germline V gene encodes CDR1 LNHDA and CDR2 SQIVND (reference sequence). The V and J ends lost 3 bases and 1 base, in that order; junction bases with no gene match: 2. This chain's CDR3 is CASSIREAQETQYF. The CDR3 bases are TGTGCCAGTAGTATTCGGGAGGCCCAAGAGACCCAGTACTTC.

The chain employs TRBV9 and TRBJ2-2; 7 positions match TRBD1. The CDR3 covers 13 residues. The V and J ends lost 9 bases and 6 bases, in that order; junction bases with no gene match: 8. CDR1 is SGDLS and CDR2 is YYNGEE in the germline V gene. As DNA, the CDR3 is TGTGCCACCTCCAGACAGGGTTCCGGGGAGCTGTTTTTT. Residues: CATSRQGSGELFF.

This chain joins TRBV2 and TRBJ1-4, with D possibly matching TRBD1 (6 bases). The CDR3 sequence is 14 residues long. CDR1 is SNHLY and CDR2 is FYNNEI in the germline V gene. Trimming took off 6 bases at V and 2 bases at J, with 10 bases between the two ends. CDR3 sequence (DNA): TGTGCCAGCAGAACAGGGCGGACTAATGAAAAACTGTTTTTT. This gives the protein CASRTGRTNEKLFF.

The chain joins TRBV3-1 (or the pseudogene TRBV3-2) to TRBJ2-7, with 10 bases that match TRBD2. This CDR3 is built from 15 residues. Germline-derived CDR1 and CDR2 are LGHDT and YNNKEL (reference sequence). The J segment lost 0 bases and the V segment lost 5 bases, leaving 4 bases of the junction unmatched. CDR3 protein: CASSYGLADSYEQYF. The CDR3 DNA follows: TGTGCCAGCAGCTACGGACTAGCGGACTCCTACGAGCAGTACTTC.

The chain uses TRBV3-1 (or the pseudogene TRBV3-2) and TRBJ2-7; TRBD2 matches 11 bases. Trimming took 1 base from V and 0 from J; bases not matched to a gene: 5. The CDR3 is 17 amino acids. CDR1 is LGHDT and CDR2 is YNNKEL in the germline V gene (reference sequence). DNA of the CDR3: TGTGCCAGCAGCCAAGGGACTAGCGGGCCGTTCTCCTACGAGCAGTACTTC. Translation gives CASSQGTSGPFSYEQYF.

This sequence joins TRBV11-2 and TRBJ2-7, with D uncertain. Trimming shortened V by 5 bases and J by 3 bases, and 5 bases separated the two germline ends. Germline CDR1 and CDR2: SGHAT and FQNNGV. This CDR3 is 11 amino acids long. The CDR3: CASSPHYEQYF. The CDR3 DNA sequence: TGTGCCAGCAGCCCCCACTACGAGCAGTACTTC. The full variable domain, in which reference TRBV11-2 and TRBJ2-7 provide the parts outside the CDR3, is EAGVAQSPRYKIIEKRQSVAFWCNPISGHATLYWYQQILGQGPKLLIQFQNNGVVDDSQLPKDRFSAERLKGVDSTLKIQPAKLEDSAVYLCASSPHYEQYFGPGTRLTVT.

This chain joins TRBV7-3 and TRBJ2-1; TRBD2 is a possible D gene (5 bases). Trimming cost V 2 bases and J 5 bases, with 10 bases left between them. CDR3 length: 14 amino acids. The germline V gene has CDR1 SGHTA and CDR2 FQGTGA. DNA for the CDR3: TGTGCCAGCAGCTTAGTCGGGATCGACAATGAGCAGTTCTTC. This sequence encodes CASSLVGIDNEQFF. The full variable domain, rest sourced from reference TRBV7-3 and TRBJ2-1, is GAGVSQTPSNKVTEKGKYVELRCDPISGHTALYWYRQSLGQGPEFLIYFQGTGAADDSGLPNDRFFAVRPEGSVSTLKIQRTERGDSAVYLCASSLVGIDNEQFFGPGTRLTVL.

This chain's CDR3 is CASSYGQRFSNQPQHF. The DNA of the CDR3 is TGTGCCAGCAGTTACGGACAGCGGTTTAGCAATCAGCCCCAGCATTTT. This sequence joins TRBV6-2 or TRBV6-3 and TRBJ1-5, with D possibly matching TRBD1 (6 bases). The V gene lost 2 bases and the J gene lost 0 bases, with 11 bases spanning the gap. Germline CDR1 MNHEY, CDR2 SVGEGT. The CDR3 consists of 16 residues.

The chain couples TRBV18 to TRBJ2-2; D gene unclear. The CDR3 is made up of 14 amino acids. The V end lost 6 bases, the J end lost 3 bases, and 11 bases lay between the germline ends. Germline V lookup: CDR1 KGHSH, CDR2 LQKENI. The CDR3 coding sequence is TGTGCCAGCTCTTTACCCGTAGACACCGGGGAGCTGTTTTTT. It is translated as CASSLPVDTGELFF.

The gene calls are TRBV6-2 or TRBV6-3 and TRBJ2-7; no clear D gene. The CDR3 length is 14 residues. V lost 2 bases and J lost 2, with 10 bases in between. In germline, CDR1 is MNHEY, CDR2 SVGEGT. CDR3 coding DNA: TGTGCCAGCAGTTACAACAGACCCACCTACGAGCAGTACTTC. Amino acids: CASSYNRPTYEQYF.

V is TRBV7-2 and J is TRBJ1-1, with 10 bases lining up with TRBD1. Unmatched junction bases numbered 4, after V lost 1 base and J lost 5 bases. The CDR3 runs to 15 residues. Germline values: CDR1 SGHTA, CDR2 FQGNSA. The CDR3 protein is CASSLVGTGVTEAFF. The CDR3 nucleotides read TGTGCCAGCAGCTTAGTGGGGACAGGGGTAACTGAAGCTTTCTTT.

The chain combines TRBV20-1 with TRBJ2-5; D ambiguous. The germline V gene encodes CDR1 DFQATT and CDR2 SNEGSKA (reference sequence). The CDR3 runs 15 residues. V was trimmed by 3 bases and J by 5 bases, leaving 19 bases between them. The CDR3 coding sequence is TGCAGTGCTAGTAAAGATGGCTCCCGGGTGGAGACCCAGTACTTC. This translates into CSASKDGSRVETQYF.

V is TRBV14 and J is TRBJ2-5; D is undetermined. The CDR3 is 17 residues long. Between the trimmed V and J ends, which lost 4 bases and 8 bases, there was a span of 26 bases. Germline assignment: CDR1 SGHDN and CDR2 FVKESK. The CDR3 loop is CASSPTRLASYQLTQYF. In DNA form, the CDR3 reads TGTGCCAGCAGCCCAACCAGACTGGCCTCCTACCAGCTTACCCAGTACTTC. Full variable domain (outside the CDR3, taken from reference TRBV14 and TRBJ2-5): EAGVTQFPSHSVIEKGQTVTLRCDPISGHDNLYWYRRVMGKEIKFLLHFVKESKQDESGMPNNRFLAERTGGTYSTLKVQPAELEDSGVYFCASSPTRLASYQLTQYFGPGTRLLVL.